This TCR beta chain was retrieved from a study of blood T cell repertoires in COVID-19. Germline V gives CDR1 LGHNA, CDR2 YNFKEQ. V shed 1 base, J shed 0 bases, and the junction held 5 bases outside the gene matches. The CDR3 totals 17 residues. Profiled with immunoSEQ multiplex PCR; TCRdb holds only in-frame clones, not every one. The sample contains under 200,000 clones, around 85% of which appear only once. In Seattle, patients joined the study during active infection and were tracked longitudinally. This chain uses TRBV4-2 with TRBJ2-5; TRBD2 matches at 10 bases. This clonotype was obtained from a woman of 80 years or more with COVID-19, enrolled during active disease. What was sequenced was peripheral blood. The CDR3, as DNA: TGTGCCAGCAGCCAAGTAGGAGCGGGGGGGAACCAAGAGACCCAGTACTTC. Translating it yields CASSQVGAGGNQETQYF.